One sample yielded the 6 T cell receptor beta chains listed below, sequenced in a study of T cell changes during pregnancy in multiple sclerosis. Method: immunoSEQ multiplex PCR; TCRdb's copy keeps in-frame clones and lacks some. The sample contains about 38,000 clones, approximately 90% of which appear only once. The material was CD4+ T cells from peripheral blood mononuclear cells, obtained in the third trimester of pregnancy. The receptors were sampled from a female donor in good health, enrolled as a control in a pregnancy study.

This clone was seen a single time. The J gene is TRBJ1-1, the V gene TRBV14, with D unresolved. Trimming took off 1 base at V and 8 bases at J, with 11 bases between the two ends. The CDR3 has 13 residues. Germline V CDR1 and CDR2: SGHDN, FVKESK. CDR3 sequence reads: CASSQVRPEEAFF. The CDR3 coding sequence is TGTGCCAGCAGCCAAGTCAGGCCAGAAGAAGCTTTCTTT.

The chain joins TRBV9 to TRBJ2-7, with D possibly matching TRBD2 (5 bases). CDR3 length: 14 amino acids. Trimming stripped 4 bases from V and 2 bases from J, with 13 bases between. Germline loops: CDR1 SGDLS, CDR2 YYNGEE. This chain's CDR3 is CASSPRLFTYEQYF. CDR3 bases: TGTGCCAGCAGCCCCAGACTATTTACCTACGAGCAGTACTTC.

V gene TRBV5-4 combines with J gene TRBJ2-2; D is perhaps TRBD1 (6 bases). V lost 3 bases and J lost 3, with 12 bases in between. Germline V gene sequence: CDR1 SGHNT, CDR2 YYREEE (reference sequence). CDR3 size: 15 residues. The CDR3 region has the DNA TGTGCCAGCAGCTCTTACAGGGAGCACACCGGGGAGCTGTTTTTT. This codes for CASSSYREHTGELFF. Full variable domain (remainder filled in from reference TRBV5-4 and TRBJ2-2): ETGVTQSPTHLIKTRGQQVTLRCSSQSGHNTVSWYQQALGQGPQFIFQYYREEENGRGNFPPRFSGLQFPNYSSELNVNALELDDSALYLCASSSYREHTGELFFGEGSRLTVL.

This chain uses TRBV30 with TRBJ1-3; D perhaps matches TRBD1 (6 bases). This CDR3 has 17 residues. Trimming took 5 bases from V and 4 from J, leaving 24 bases between them. Germline V gene sequence: CDR1 GTSNPN, CDR2 SVGIG (reference sequence). CDR3 DNA sequence: TGTGCCTGGGACCGGGACATCCGCCGACCTTACGGAAACACCATATATTTT. This encodes CAWDRDIRRPYGNTIYF.

The rearrangement links TRBV2 to TRBJ2-7; tentatively, D is TRBD2 (6 bases). Germline assignment: CDR1 SNHLY and CDR2 FYNNEI. The CDR3 sequence is 14 residues long. The germline V and J ends were trimmed by 0 bases and 3 bases, with 9 bases remaining between them. The CDR3 loop is CASSEALTSYEQYF. In DNA, the CDR3 is TGTGCCAGCAGTGAAGCCTTGACTAGCTACGAGCAGTACTTC.

The chain carries TRBV7-2 and TRBJ2-7; 12 nucleotides align to TRBD2. The germline V gene encodes CDR1 SGHTA and CDR2 FQGNSA. The CDR3 sequence is 14 residues long. With 6 bases clipped from V and 5 bases from J, the junction kept 5 bases outside the gene matches. The CDR3 DNA sequence: TGTGCCAGCAGTTGGACTAGCGGGATCAACGAGCAGTACTTC. It yields the protein CASSWTSGINEQYF.